This T cell receptor beta chain was obtained from a study of cytotoxic CD8 clonotypes in ibrutinib-treated CLL. The study's findings and limits: Clonality was higher at ibrutinib response and returned toward baseline at progression. Sustained-remission and progressing patients diverged in sampling times.

The CDR3 is 12 residues long. The ends were cut back, 2 bases at V and 9 bases at J, with 8 bases in the middle. CDR1 SGHDN and CDR2 FVKESK come from the germline V gene. With regard to this clone: Its specificity is unknown.

Generated by immunoSEQ multiplex PCR, the TCRdb table keeps only in-frame clones and is missing some. The table lists approximately 70,000 clones, over 75% of them singletons, with 7.5% to 8% in the top ten. The V and J genes are TRBV14 and TRBJ1-5; D is ambiguous. The sample consisted of PBMCs, taken at disease progression, from a patient treated with ibrutinib. The clonotype comes from a human donor with chronic lymphocytic leukemia. CDR3 sequence: CASSQSDGPQHF. The CDR3 nucleotides are TGTGCCAGCAGCCAATCCGATGGGCCCCAGCATTTT.